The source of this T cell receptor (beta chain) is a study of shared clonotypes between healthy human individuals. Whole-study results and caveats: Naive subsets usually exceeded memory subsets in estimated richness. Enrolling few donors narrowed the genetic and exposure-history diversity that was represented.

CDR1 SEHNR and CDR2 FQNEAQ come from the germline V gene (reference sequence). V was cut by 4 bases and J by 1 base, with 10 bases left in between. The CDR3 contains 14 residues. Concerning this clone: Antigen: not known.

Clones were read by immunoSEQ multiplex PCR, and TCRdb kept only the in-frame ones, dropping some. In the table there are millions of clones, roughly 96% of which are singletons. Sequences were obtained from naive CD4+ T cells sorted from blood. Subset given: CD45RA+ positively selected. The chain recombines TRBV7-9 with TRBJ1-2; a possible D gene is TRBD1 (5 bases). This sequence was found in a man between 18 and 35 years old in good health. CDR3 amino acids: CASSSQGGNYGYTF. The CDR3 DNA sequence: TGTGCCAGCAGCTCCCAGGGTGGTAACTATGGCTACACCTTC.